This entry features one TCR beta chain sequence. The sample originates from a study of blood T cell repertoires in COVID-19. Whole-study context: PBMCs, B-cell-depleted T cells, or T cells were the source of the cDNA or gDNA that made up the material.

The CDR3 consists of 15 residues. Per germline, CDR1 SGHTA and CDR2 FQGNSA. Germline trimming cut 6 bases from V and 6 bases from J; bases unmatched to any gene: 9. In the study's own analysis: Reference gene primers were amplified, and this amplification served to estimate nucleated cell counts. Profiled with immunoSEQ multiplex PCR; TCRdb holds only in-frame clones, not every one. V and J calls plus clone size are reproduced from that table; the DNA served to infer D and trimming. Of roughly 300,000 clones in the sample, approximately 91% were seen once. In terms of age and location, participants ranged from roughly 18 to 95 years and lived in about two dozen US areas. Grouping used clinical history reported by participants in a survey and questionnaire.

Source material: PBMCs or T cells enriched from blood (not recorded which). The chain combines TRBV7-2 with TRBJ2-2; 8 bases match TRBD2. The origin of this receptor is a woman between 35 and 50 years old with acute COVID-19. CDR3 in amino acids: CASRAGVRLSGELFF. CDR3 coding DNA: TGTGCCAGCAGAGCGGGAGTCCGGTTGTCCGGGGAGCTGTTTTTT.